One sample yielded the 4 T cell receptor beta chains listed below, sequenced in a study of T cell repertoires in ileal Crohn's disease. As to time point: neoterminal ileum biopsy at postoperative endoscopy, about 6 months after surgery. Clones were sequenced by immunoSEQ multiplex PCR, and TCRdb holds only the in-frame ones, with some missing. This sample has under 15,000 clones, with 80% to 90% found just once. The sequenced sample consisted of ileal tissue. The origin of the receptors is an adult with Crohn's disease.

The V call is TRBV5-1, the J call TRBJ2-7, with 9 bases that match TRBD1. Germline assignment: CDR1 SGHRS and CDR2 YFSETQ. V shed 7 bases, J shed 2 bases, and the junction held 7 bases outside the gene matches. There are 14 residues in the CDR3. CDR3: CASRTGTGTYEQYF. The CDR3 DNA sequence: TGCGCCAGCCGAACCGGGACAGGGACCTACGAGCAGTACTTC.

The CDR3 DNA is TGTGCCAGCAGCTTGGCCGGAGGGGGCCCCCAGCATTTT. Its protein is CASSLAGGGPQHF. This chain links TRBV5-6 with TRBJ1-5, with 7 bases lining up with TRBD1. Losses at the gene ends were 0 bases for V and 10 bases for J; bases not matched to a gene: 4. The CDR3 has 13 amino acids. Germline CDR1 is SGHDT and CDR2 is YYEEEE.

The rearrangement links TRBV6-5 to TRBJ1-3; weak D call: TRBD1 (6 bases). Germline V gene lookup returns CDR1 MNHEY and CDR2 SVGAGI. Trimming shortened V by 6 bases and J by 1 base, and 13 bases separated the two germline ends. There are 15 residues in the CDR3. The CDR3 nucleotides are TGTGCCAGCAGGCTCCAGGGGCCGTCTGGAAACACCATATATTTT. Its protein is CASRLQGPSGNTIYF.

The chain is built from TRBV30 and TRBJ2-7, with TRBD1 matching 7 bases. CDR3 size: 14 residues. Germline CDR1 is GTSNPN and CDR2 is SVGIG (reference sequence). Losses at the gene ends were 0 bases for V and 2 bases for J; bases not matched to a gene: 4. CDR3 in DNA: TGTGCCTGGAGTGTGGGACAGTGGACCTACGAGCAGTACTTC. Residues: CAWSVGQWTYEQYF.